A few counts support the clone carrying this T cell receptor beta chain. What it binds is unknown. Per donor, one heparinised blood draw averaged approximately 110 mL. The sample is drawn from a study of beta chain features in type 1 diabetes. Study-level background: Patient and healthy donor groups were alike in age, gender and cell yields. Findings of the study overall: In comparison with healthy donors, patients had naive, central memory and Treg TCRB repertoires that appeared more similar.

The investigators reverse transcribed all of the isolated RNA, so they sequenced expressed TCRB transcripts. Assay: immunoSEQ multiplex PCR; the TCRdb copy retains only in-frame clones and omits some. The data show 110,000 to 150,000 clones, about a tenth seen once. The CDR3 consists of 14 residues. The V end was cut by 6 bases, the J end by 0 bases, with 9 bases between. Germline loops: CDR1 ENHRY, CDR2 SYGVKD. The TCR sequence derives from a middle-aged woman in good health. Sequencing used central memory CD4+ T cells from blood. The V gene is TRBV10-3, the J gene TRBJ2-1, with D possibly TRBD2 on 6 matching bases. The CDR3 nucleotides are TGTGCCATCAGGACTAGTACCTCCTACAATGAGCAGTTCTTC. It specifies CAIRTSTSYNEQFF.